The clone carrying this T cell receptor beta chain appeared a few times. Antigen: not known. This specimen belongs to a study of T cell repertoires in cytomegalovirus infection. About the study: Carrying CMV and the relevant HLA type showed in public TCR beta signatures. Study-wide findings and caveats: Identification of carriers of CMV plus the relevant HLA was achieved through cumulative public TCR beta family frequency. Within the response measured ex vivo, HLA-C-restricted CMV-specific TCR beta clonotypes were dominant.

MiXCR, run by TCRdb on the reads, gives a single entry per CDR3 protein. The sample includes 450,000 to 600,000 distinct CDR3 sequences, 11% of them seen just once. Germline lookup yields CDR1 KGHSH and CDR2 LQKENI. This CDR3 is built from 15 residues. Trimming shortened V by 5 bases and J by 4 bases, and 14 bases separated the two germline ends. J is TRBJ1-4 and V is TRBV18; D is perhaps TRBD1 (6 bases). This TCR came from a human donor in good health (CMV status not recorded). Some clones in this sample may be carry-over from other donors' samples. The specimen was PBMCs. The DNA for the CDR3 is TGTGCCAGCTCATCCGCACAGGGCTTTAATGAAAAACTGTTTTTT. Protein sequence: CASSSAQGFNEKLFF.